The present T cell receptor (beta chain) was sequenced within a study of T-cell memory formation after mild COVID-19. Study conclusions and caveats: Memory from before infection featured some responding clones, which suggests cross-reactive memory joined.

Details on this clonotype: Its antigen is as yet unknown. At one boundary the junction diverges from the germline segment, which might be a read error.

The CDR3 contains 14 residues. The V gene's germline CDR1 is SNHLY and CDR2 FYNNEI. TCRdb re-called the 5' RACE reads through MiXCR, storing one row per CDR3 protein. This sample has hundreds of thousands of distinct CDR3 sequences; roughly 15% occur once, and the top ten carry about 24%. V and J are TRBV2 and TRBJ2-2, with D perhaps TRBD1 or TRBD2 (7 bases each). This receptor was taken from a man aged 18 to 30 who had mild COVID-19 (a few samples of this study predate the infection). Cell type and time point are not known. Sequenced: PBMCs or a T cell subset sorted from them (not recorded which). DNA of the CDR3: TGTGCCAGCAACTTCGACAGACCAGGGGGGGAGTTGTTTTTT. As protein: CASNFDRPGGELFF.